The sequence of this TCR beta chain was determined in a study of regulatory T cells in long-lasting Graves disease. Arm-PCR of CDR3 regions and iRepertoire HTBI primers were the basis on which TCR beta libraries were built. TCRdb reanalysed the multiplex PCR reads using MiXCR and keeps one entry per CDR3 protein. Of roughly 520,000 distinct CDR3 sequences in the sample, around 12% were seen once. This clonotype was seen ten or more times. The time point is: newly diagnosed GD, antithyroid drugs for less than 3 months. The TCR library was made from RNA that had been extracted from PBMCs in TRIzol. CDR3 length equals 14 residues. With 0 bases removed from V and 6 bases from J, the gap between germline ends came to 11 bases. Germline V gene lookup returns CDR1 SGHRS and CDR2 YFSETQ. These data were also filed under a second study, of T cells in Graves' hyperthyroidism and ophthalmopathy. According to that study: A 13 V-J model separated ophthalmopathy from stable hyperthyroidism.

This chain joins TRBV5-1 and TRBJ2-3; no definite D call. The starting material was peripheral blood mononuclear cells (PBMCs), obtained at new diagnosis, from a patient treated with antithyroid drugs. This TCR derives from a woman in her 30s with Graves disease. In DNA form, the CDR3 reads TGCGCCAGCAGCTTGGAAGGACGCTTGGATACGCAGTATTTT. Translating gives CASSLEGRLDTQYF.